What follows are 6 T cell receptor beta chains derived from one specimen sequenced in a study of shared clonotypes between healthy human individuals (dated by TCRdb to the early 2020s). The library relied on the immunoSEQ multiplex PCR assay. TCRdb re-hosts the immuneACCESS table, in-frame sequences only. Its copies lack some clones; in the studies checked, an unresolved V gene accounts for under half of them, and the cause for the rest is not known. The sample table shows over 2 million clones, and 85% to 95% are seen once. The ten largest account for roughly 0.13% of the sample. The source material was naive CD4+ T cells sorted from blood. The cell subset or site label, as the study defines it: CD45RA+ positively selected. Every receptor here comes from a man between 18 and 29 years old in good health.

The chain recombines TRBV6-5 with TRBJ2-7; no clear D. The CDR3 runs 14 residues. Germline V gene sequence: CDR1 MNHEY, CDR2 SVGAGI. Trimming pared 2 bases from V and 5 bases from J, leaving 13 bases between. The CDR3 nucleotides read TGTGCCAGCAGTTACCTAGGCAGTAGGGACGAGCAGTACTTC. Protein sequence: CASSYLGSRDEQYF.

The chain couples TRBV5-1 to TRBJ1-2; perhaps TRBD1 as D (5 bases). The length of the CDR3 is 14 residues. The V end was cut by 3 bases, the J end by 5 bases, with 14 bases between. Germline V gives CDR1 SGHRS, CDR2 YFSETQ. The CDR3 loop is CASSSSGLPYGYTF. DNA for the CDR3: TGCGCCAGCAGCTCCTCAGGGCTACCTTATGGCTACACCTTC.

This clone came up once. V gene TRBV5-4 combines with J gene TRBJ1-1; D is unresolved. The V end was cut by 5 bases, the J end by 1 base, with 9 bases between. Germline values: CDR1 SGHNT, CDR2 YYREEE (reference sequence). This CDR3 comprises 13 residues. This chain's CDR3 is CASRQQWNTEAFF. The CDR3 DNA reads as TGTGCCAGCAGACAACAGTGGAACACTGAAGCTTTCTTT.

J is TRBJ2-2 and V is TRBV6-5; D unresolved. Trimming removed 6 bases from V and 6 bases from J, with 11 bases in between. The CDR3 contains 13 residues. The V gene's germline CDR1 is MNHEY and CDR2 SVGAGI. CDR3 amino acids: CASRNNGAGELFF. CDR3 nucleotide sequence: TGTGCCAGCAGGAACAATGGGGCCGGGGAGCTGTTTTTT.

The chain employs TRBV10-3 and TRBJ1-4, with TRBD1 identical over 10 bases. Losses at the gene ends were 5 bases for V and 7 bases for J; bases not matched to a gene: 7. The CDR3 consists of 15 residues. Germline CDR1 reads ENHRY; CDR2 reads SYGVKD. This chain's CDR3 is CAISIDRGQGEKLFF. CDR3 DNA sequence: TGTGCCATCAGTATCGACAGGGGGCAAGGTGAAAAACTGTTTTTT.

The gene calls are TRBV20-1 and TRBJ1-4; D remains unclear. Germline CDR1 is DFQATT and CDR2 is SNEGSKA (reference sequence). The CDR3 covers 10 residues. V lost 6 bases to trimming and J lost 8 bases, with 7 bases between them. The CDR3: CSAAGEKLFF. For the CDR3, the DNA is TGCAGTGCCGCTGGGGAAAAACTGTTTTTT.